This paragraph reports one TCR beta chain. These patients had recovered from COVID-19 ranging mild to severe. No culture step preceded sequencing of the ex vivo isolated memory T cells. The germline V gene encodes CDR1 KGHDR and CDR2 SFDVKD. The junction had 4 bases not matched to a gene; V was cut back by 4 bases and J by 7 bases. CDR3 length equals 13 residues. The data originate from a study of CD4 T cell repertoires in COVID-19. In the study overall: Relabeled CFSE-low cells, IL-2-expanded for about 10 days, met spikes from other coronaviruses.

The repertoire was sequenced with immunoSEQ multiplex PCR; TCRdb's copy has only in-frame clones and lacks some. The profile shows 70,000 to 95,000 clones, around 82% of them singletons. This sample comprised CD4+ T cells from peripheral blood, obtained after recovery from COVID-19. This sequence originates from a human donor who had COVID-19. The chain joins TRBV24-1 to TRBJ1-2, with 8 nucleotides matching TRBD1. The CDR3 DNA follows: TGTGCCACCAGTGACGGACAGGGTCGTGGCTACACCTTC. Translated, it gives CATSDGQGRGYTF.